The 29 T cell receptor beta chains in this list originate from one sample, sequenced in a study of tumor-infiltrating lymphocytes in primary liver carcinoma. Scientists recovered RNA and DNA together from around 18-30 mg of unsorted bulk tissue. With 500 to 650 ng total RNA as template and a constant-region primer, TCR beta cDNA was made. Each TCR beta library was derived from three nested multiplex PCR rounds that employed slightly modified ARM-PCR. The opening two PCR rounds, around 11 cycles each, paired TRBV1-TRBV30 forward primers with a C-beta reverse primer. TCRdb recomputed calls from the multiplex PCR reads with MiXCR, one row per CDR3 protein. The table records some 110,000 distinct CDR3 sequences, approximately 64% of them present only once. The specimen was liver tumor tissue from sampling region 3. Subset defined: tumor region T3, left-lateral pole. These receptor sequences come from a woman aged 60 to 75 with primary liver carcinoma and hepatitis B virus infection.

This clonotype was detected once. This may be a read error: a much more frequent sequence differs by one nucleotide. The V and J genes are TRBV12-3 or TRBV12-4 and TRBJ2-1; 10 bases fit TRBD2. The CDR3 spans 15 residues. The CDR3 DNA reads TGTGCCAGCACTTTAGGGTCTAGCGGGAGCAATGGGCAGTTCTTC. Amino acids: CASTLGSSGSNGQFF.

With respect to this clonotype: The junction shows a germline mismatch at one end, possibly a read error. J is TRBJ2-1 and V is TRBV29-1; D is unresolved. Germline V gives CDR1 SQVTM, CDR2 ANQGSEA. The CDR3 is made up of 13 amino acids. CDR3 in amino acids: CNVDVSAYNEQFF. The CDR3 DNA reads TGCAACGTTGACGTGTCGGCCTACAATGAACAGTTCTTC.

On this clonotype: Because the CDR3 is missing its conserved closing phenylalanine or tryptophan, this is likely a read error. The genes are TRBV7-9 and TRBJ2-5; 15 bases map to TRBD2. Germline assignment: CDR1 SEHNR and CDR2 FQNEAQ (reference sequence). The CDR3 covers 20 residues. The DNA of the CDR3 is TGTGCCGGCAGCTCAGGACGGACTAGCGGGAGGGCCGAACTACAAGAGACCCAGTACTTA. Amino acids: CAGSSGRTSGRAELQETQYL.

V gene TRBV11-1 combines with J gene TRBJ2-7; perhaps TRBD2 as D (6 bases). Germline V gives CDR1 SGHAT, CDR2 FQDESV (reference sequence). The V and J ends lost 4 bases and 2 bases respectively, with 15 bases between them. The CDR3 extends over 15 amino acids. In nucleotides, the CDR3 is TGTGCCAGCAGCTGTGGCGGGACGAGGGCCTACGAGCAGTACTTC. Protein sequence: CASSCGGTRAYEQYF.

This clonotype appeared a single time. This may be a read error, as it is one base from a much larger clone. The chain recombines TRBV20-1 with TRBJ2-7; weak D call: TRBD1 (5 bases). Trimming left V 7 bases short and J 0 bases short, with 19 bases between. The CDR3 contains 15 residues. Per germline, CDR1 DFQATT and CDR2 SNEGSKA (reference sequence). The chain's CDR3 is CSVTDPVQDSYEQYF. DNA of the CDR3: TGCAGTGTTACCGATCCTGTACAGGACTCCTACGAGCAGTACTTC.

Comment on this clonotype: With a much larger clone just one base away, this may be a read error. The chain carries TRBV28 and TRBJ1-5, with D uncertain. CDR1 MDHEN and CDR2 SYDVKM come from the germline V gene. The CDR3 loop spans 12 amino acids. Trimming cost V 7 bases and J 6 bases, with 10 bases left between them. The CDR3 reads CASNYGGQPQHF. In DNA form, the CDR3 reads TGTGCCAGCAACTATGGAGGTCAGCCCCAGCATTTT.

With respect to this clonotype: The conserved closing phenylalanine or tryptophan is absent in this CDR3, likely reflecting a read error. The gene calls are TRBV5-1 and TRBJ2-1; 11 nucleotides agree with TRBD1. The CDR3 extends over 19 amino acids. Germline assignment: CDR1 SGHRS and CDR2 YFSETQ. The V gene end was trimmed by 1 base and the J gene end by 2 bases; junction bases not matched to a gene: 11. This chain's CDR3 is CASSLLGTGGANPYNEQFS. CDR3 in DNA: TGCGCCAGCAGCTTGTTGGGGACAGGGGGAGCAAATCCCTACAATGAGCAGTTCTCC.

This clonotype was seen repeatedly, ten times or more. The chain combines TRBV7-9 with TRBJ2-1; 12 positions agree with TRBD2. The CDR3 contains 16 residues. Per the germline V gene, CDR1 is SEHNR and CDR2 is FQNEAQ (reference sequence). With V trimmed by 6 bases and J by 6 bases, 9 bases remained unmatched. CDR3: CASRRITSGRPNEQFF. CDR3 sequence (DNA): TGTGCCAGCAGACGCATAACTAGCGGGAGGCCCAATGAGCAGTTCTTC. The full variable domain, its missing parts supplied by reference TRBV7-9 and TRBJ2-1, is DTGVSQNPRHKITKRGQNVTFRCDPISEHNRLYWYRQTLGQGPEFLTYFQNEAQLEKSRLLSDRFSAERPKGSFSTLEIQRTEQGDSAMYLCASRRITSGRPNEQFFGPGTRLTVL.

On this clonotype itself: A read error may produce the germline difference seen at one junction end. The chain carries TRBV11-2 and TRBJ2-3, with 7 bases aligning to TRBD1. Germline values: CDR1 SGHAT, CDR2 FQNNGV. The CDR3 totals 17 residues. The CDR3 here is CGSSLEIRTGVTDTQYF. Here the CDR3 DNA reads TGTGGCAGCAGCTTAGAGATTCGAACAGGGGTCACAGATACGCAGTATTTT. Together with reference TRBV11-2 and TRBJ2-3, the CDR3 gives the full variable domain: EAGVAQSPRYKIIEKRQSVAFWCNPISGHATLYWYQQILGQGPKLLIQFQNNGVVDDSQLPKDRFSAERLKGVDSTLKIQPAKLEDSAVYLCGSSLEIRTGVTDTQYFGPGTRLTVL.

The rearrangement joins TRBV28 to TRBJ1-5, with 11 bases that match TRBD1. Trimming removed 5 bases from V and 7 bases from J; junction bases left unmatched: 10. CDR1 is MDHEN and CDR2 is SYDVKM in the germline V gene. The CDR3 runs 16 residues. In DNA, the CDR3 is TGTGCCAGCAGTCCACTGGGACAGGGGGTCGCGCAGCCCCAGCATTTT. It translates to CASSPLGQGVAQPQHF.

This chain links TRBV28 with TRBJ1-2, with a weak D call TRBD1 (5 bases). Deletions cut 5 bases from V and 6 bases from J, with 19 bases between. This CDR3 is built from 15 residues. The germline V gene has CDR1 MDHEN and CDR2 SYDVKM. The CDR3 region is CASSILGTANHGYTF. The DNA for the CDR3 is TGTGCCAGCAGTATTCTTGGGACGGCGAACCATGGCTACACCTTC.

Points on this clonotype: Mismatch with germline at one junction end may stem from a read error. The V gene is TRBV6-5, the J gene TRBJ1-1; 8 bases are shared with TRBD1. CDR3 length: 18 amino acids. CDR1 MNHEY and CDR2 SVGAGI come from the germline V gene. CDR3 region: CANSPIRTGWDLGTEAFF. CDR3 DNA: TGTGCCAACAGTCCTATCAGGACAGGGTGGGATCTGGGCACTGAAGCTTTCTTT.

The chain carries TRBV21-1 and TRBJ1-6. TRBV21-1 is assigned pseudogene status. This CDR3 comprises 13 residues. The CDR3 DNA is TGTGCCAGCAGCAAGGTGGGGTGTTCACCCCTCCACTTT. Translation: CASSKVGCSPLHF.

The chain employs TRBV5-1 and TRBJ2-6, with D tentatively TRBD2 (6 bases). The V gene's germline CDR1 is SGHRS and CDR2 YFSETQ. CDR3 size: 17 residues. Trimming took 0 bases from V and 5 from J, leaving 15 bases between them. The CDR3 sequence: CASSLEILAGRANVLTF. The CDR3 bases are TGCGCCAGCAGCTTGGAAATCTTGGCGGGAAGGGCCAACGTCCTGACTTTC.

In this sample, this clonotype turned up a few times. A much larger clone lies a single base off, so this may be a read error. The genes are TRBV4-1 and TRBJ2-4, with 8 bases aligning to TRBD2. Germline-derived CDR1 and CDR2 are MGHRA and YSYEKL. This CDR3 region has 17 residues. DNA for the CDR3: TGCGTCAGCAGCCAAGATGGGGCGGGAGGAGCCAAAAACATTCAGTACTTC. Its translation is CVSSQDGAGGAKNIQYF.

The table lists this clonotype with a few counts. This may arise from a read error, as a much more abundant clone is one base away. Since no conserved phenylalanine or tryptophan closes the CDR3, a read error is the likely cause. The chain's CDR3 is CASSLEREYSYNEQFI. The CDR3, as DNA: TGTGCCAGCAGCTTGGAGCGGGAGTACTCCTACAATGAGCAGTTCATC. The chain combines TRBV5-5 with TRBJ2-1, with TRBD2 identical over 8 bases. The CDR3 loop spans 16 amino acids. The V segment lost 0 bases and the J segment 0 bases; nucleotides outside the gene matches: 2. The V gene's germline CDR1 is SGHKS and CDR2 YYEKEE (reference sequence).

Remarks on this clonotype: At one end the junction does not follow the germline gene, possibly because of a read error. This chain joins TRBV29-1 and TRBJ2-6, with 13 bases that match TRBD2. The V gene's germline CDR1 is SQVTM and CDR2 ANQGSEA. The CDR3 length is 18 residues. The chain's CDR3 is CSVALAGGSSSGANVMTF. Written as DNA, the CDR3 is TGCAGCGTTGCACTAGCGGGAGGGTCATCCTCCGGGGCCAACGTCATGACTTTC.

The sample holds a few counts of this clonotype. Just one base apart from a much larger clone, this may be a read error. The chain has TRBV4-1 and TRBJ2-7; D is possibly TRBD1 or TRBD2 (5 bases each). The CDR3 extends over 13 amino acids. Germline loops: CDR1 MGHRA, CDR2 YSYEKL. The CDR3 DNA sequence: TGCGTCAGCAGCCCATTGGGGGTTCACGAGCAGTACTTC. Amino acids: CVSSPLGVHEQYF.

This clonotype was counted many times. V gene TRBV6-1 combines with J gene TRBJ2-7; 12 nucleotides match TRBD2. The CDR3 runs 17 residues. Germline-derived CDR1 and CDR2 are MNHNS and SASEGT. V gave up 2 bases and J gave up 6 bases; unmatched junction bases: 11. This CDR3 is CASSERAPSGRVTEQYF. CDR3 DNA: TGTGCCAGCAGTGAAAGAGCTCCTAGCGGGAGGGTTACCGAGCAGTACTTC.

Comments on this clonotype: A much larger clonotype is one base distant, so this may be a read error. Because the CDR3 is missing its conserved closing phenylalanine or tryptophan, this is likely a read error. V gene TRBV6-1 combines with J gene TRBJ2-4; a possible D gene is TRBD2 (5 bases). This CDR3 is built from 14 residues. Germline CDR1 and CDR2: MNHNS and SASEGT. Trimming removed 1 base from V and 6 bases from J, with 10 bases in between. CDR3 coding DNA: TGTGCCAGCAGTGAAGTTCGGGGTACAAACATTCAGTACCTC. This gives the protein CASSEVRGTNIQYL.

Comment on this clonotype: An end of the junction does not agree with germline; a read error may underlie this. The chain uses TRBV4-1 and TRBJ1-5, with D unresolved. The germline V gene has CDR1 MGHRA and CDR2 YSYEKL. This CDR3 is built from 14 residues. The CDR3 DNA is TGCGCCAGCAGCCAAGTGCGGGAAAATCAGCCTCAGCATTTT. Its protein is CASSQVRENQPQHF.

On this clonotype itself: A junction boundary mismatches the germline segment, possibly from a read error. CDR3 coding DNA: TGTTCCAGCAGCCCCCGACTAGACCCGCTCGGGGAGCTGTTTTTT. As protein: CSSSPRLDPLGELFF. This sequence joins TRBV4-2 and TRBJ2-2; TRBD2 might be the D (6 bases). The CDR3 is 15 amino acids. Germline V gene sequence: CDR1 LGHNA, CDR2 YNFKEQ.

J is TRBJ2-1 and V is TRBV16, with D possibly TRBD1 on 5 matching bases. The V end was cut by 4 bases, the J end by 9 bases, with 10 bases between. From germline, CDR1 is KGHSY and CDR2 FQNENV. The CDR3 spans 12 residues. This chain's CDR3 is CASSPQGGEQFF. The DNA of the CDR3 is TGTGCCAGCAGCCCTCAGGGTGGTGAGCAGTTCTTC. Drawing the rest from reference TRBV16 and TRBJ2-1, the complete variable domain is GEEVAQTPKHLVRGEGQKAKLYCAPIKGHSYVFWYQQVLKNEFKFLISFQNENVFDETGMPKERFSAKCLPNSPCSLEIQATKLEDSAVYFCASSPQGGEQFFGPGTRLTVL.

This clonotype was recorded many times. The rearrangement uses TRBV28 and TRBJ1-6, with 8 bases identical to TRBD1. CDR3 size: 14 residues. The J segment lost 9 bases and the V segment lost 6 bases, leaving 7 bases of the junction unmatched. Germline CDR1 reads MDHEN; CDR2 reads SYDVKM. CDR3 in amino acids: CASSNGQGGSPLHF. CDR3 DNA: TGTGCCAGCAGCAACGGACAGGGTGGTTCACCCCTCCACTTT.

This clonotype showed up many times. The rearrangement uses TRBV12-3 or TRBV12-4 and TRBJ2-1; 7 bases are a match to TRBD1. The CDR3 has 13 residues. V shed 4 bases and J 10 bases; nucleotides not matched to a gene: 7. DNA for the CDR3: TGTGCCAGCAGTTCTCCCACAGGGGAGGAGCAGTTCTTC. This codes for CASSSPTGEEQFF.

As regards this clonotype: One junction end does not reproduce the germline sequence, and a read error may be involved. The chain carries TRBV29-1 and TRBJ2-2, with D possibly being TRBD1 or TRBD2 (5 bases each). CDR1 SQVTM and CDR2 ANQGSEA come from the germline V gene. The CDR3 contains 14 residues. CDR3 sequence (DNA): TGCAGCGTGCGGACATGGGGGAACACCGGGGAGCTGATTTTT. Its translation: CSVRTWGNTGELIF.

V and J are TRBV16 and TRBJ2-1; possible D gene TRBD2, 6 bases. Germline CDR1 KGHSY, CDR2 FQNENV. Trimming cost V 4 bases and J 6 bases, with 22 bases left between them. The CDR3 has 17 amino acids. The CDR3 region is CASSLPTRLVVGNEQFF. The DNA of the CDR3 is TGTGCCAGCAGCCTCCCGACTAGATTAGTGGTGGGCAATGAGCAGTTCTTC.

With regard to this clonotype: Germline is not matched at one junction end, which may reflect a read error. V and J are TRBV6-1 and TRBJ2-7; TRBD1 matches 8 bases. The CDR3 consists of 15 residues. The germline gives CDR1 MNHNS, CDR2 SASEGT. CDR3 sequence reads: CASSDPGGSSYEQCF. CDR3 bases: TGTGCCAGCAGTGACCCAGGGGGCTCCTCATACGAGCAGTGCTTC.

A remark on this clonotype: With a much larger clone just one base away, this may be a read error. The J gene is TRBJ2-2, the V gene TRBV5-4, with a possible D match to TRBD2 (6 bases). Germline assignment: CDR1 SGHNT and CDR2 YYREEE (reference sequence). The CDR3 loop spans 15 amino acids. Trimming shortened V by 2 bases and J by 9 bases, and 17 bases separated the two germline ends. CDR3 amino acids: CASSFGTGGSRELFF. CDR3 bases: TGTGCCAGCAGCTTCGGGACTGGCGGCTCACGGGAGCTGTTTTTT.